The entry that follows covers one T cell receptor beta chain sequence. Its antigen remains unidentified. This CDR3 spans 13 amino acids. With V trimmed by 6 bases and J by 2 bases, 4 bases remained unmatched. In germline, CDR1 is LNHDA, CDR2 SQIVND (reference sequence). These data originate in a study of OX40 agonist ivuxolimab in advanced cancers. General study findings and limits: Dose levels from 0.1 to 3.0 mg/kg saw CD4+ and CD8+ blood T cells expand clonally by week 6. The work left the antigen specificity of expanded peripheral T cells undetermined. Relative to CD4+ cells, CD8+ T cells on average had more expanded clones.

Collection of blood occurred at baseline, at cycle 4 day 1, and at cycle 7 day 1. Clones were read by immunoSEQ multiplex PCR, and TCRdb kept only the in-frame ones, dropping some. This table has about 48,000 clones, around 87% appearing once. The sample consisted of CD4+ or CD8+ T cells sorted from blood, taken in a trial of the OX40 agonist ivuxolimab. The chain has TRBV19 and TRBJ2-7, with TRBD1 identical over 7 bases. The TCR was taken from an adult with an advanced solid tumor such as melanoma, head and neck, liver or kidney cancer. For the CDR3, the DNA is TGTGCCAGTAGACTGACAGGGACCTACGAGCAGTACTTC. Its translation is CASRLTGTYEQYF. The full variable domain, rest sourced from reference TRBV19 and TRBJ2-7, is DGGITQSPKYLFRKEGQNVTLSCEQNLNHDAMYWYRQDPGQGLRLIYYSQIVNDFQKGDIAEGYSVSREKKESFPLTVTSAQKNPTAFYLCASRLTGTYEQYFGPGTRLTVT.